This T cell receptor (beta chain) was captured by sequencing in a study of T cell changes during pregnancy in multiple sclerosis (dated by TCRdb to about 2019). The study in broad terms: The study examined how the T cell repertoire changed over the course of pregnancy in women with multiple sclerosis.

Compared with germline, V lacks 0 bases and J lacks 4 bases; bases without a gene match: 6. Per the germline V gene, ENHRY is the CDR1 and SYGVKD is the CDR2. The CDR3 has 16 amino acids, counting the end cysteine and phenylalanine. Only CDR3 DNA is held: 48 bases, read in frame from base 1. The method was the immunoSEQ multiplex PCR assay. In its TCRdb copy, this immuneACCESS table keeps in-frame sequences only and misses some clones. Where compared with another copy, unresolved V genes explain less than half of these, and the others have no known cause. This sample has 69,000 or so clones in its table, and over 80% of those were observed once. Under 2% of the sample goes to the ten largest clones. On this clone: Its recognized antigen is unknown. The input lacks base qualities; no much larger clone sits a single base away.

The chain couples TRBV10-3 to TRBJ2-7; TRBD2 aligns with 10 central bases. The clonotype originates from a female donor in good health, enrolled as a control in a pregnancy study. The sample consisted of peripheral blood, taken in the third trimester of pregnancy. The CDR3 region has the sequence CAISESSGRARYEQYF. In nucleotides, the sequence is TGTGCCATCAGTGAGTCAAGCGGGAGGGCCAGGTACGAGCAGTACTTC.